The rows below give T cell receptor beta chains drawn from one sample of a study of tumor and adjacent non-tumor tissue in lung cancer. TCRdb ran MiXCR on the multiplex PCR reads and lists one entry per CDR3 protein. The table has 60,000 to 90,000 distinct CDR3 sequences, around 77% seen once. Sequencing input: lung tumor tissue. All receptors come from a woman in her forties or fifties with non-small cell lung cancer. Both conserved end residues are part of each CDR3. D genes are given only for firm matches. Part of the rows lack a size; the others show once, few, many or a class for expanded clones.

TRBJ2-4	TRBV28	TRBD2	.	TGTGCCATGGGACTAGCGGGAGAAGTAACCAAAAACATTCAGTACTTC	CAMGLAGEVTKNIQYF
TRBJ2-1	TRBV11-3	.	.	TGTGCCAGTAGTAACCGGAACATCTCCTACAATGAGCAGTTCTTC	CASSNRNISYNEQFF
TRBJ2-5	TRBV20-1	.	few	TGCAGTGTGCAGGGGTTCCAAGAGACCCAGTACTTC	CSVQGFQETQYF
TRBJ1-1	TRBV6-5	.	.	TGTGCCAGCAGGAACCCCAGGGGCACTGAAGTTTTCTTT	CASRNPRGTEVFF
TRBJ1-4	TRBV11-2	.	.	TGTGCCAGCAACTCAGCAGGGATTATTGAAAAACTGTTTTTT	CASNSAGIIEKLFF
TRBJ2-1	TRBV14	TRBD2	medium-sized	TGTGCCAGCAGCCAAGAACGACTAGCGGGGGGGCAGTTCTTC	CASSQERLAGGQFF
TRBJ2-1	TRBV6-1	TRBD1	.	TGTGCCAGCAGTGTGACAGGGGAGCGATACAATAAGCAGTTCTTC	CASSVTGERYNKQFF
TRBJ2-6	TRBV4-2	.	.	TGTGCTAGCAGCCAAGAGGGCGGCTATGGGGCCAACGTCCCGACTTTC	CASSQEGGYGANVPTF
TRBJ2-2	TRBV11-2	.	.	TGTGTCAGCAGCCGGCTAGCGCAGGTGAACTCCGGGGAGCTGTTTTTT	CVSSRLAQVNSGELFF
TRBJ2-7	TRBV19	.	once	TGTGCCAGTAGTACTCGGCAGCAGATCTACGAGCAGTACTTC	CASSTRQQIYEQYF
TRBJ1-1	TRBV19	.	many	TGTGCCAGCTCAAAAGGTTTGGGGACTGAAGCTTTCTTT	CASSKGLGTEAFF
TRBJ2-7	TRBV6-2/TRBV6-3	.	.	TGTGCCAGCGGTTACTCGGCGATGGGCACTTACGAGCAGTACTTC	CASGYSAMGTYEQYF
TRBJ2-2	TRBV6-5	.	few	TGTACCAGCAGAGGCGGGTTGGACACCGGGGAGCCGTTTTTT	CTSRGGLDTGEPFF
TRBJ2-3	TRBV20-1	TRBD1	once	TGCAGTGCTAGAGCGGGGACAGGGGCAGATACAGATACGCAGTATTTT	CSARAGTGADTDTQYF
TRBJ2-7	TRBV5-4	TRBD1	.	TGTACCGGCAGCTTGGCCGCCTCTGACAGGGCCTACGAGCAGTACTTC	CTGSLAASDRAYEQYF
TRBJ2-7	TRBV10-2	TRBD1	.	TGCGCCAGCAGTGGATGGGACAGGGGCTTCTATGAGCAGTACTTC	CASSGWDRGFYEQYF
TRBJ1-1	TRBV6-5	.	many	TGTGCCAGCAGCCGATCGGGAACGAACACTGAAGCTTTCTTT	CASSRSGTNTEAFF
TRBJ2-2	TRBV6-2/TRBV6-3	.	.	TGTGCCAGCAGGTCACTACGACAGACTTCCGGGGAGCTGTTATTT	CASRSLRQTSGELLF
TRBJ1-6	TRBV28	TRBD1	.	TGTGCCAACAGTGGACAGGTGGACACTTCACCCCTCCACTTT	CANSGQVDTSPLHF
TRBJ2-7	TRBV28	TRBD1	.	TGCGCCAGCACTCCCGGGACAGGGGTCGAGCAGTACTTC	CASTPGTGVEQYF
TRBJ2-1	TRBV24-1	.	.	TGTGCCACCCAGCGGACCAACCTCAATAAGCAGATCTTC	CATQRTNLNKQIF
TRBJ2-1	TRBV6-1	.	.	TGTGCCGGCAGTGAAGTCCAGGGCATGTACAATGAGCAGTTCTTC	CAGSEVQGMYNEQFF
TRBJ2-7	TRBV24-1	TRBD1	.	TGTGCCACCACTGACAGGACAGGGCTTGAGCAATACTTC	CATTDRTGLEQYF
TRBJ2-7	TRBV4-1	TRBD2	.	TGCGTCAGCAGCCAAGAGTACTGGACTAGCCCGGGCTACGAGCAGTACTTC	CVSSQEYWTSPGYEQYF
TRBJ2-7	TRBV11-2	TRBD2	.	TGCTCCAGCAGTTCCACGTCCCTAGCGGGACGGGAGAAGTACTTC	CSSSSTSLAGREKYF
TRBJ2-2	TRBV10-3	TRBD2	many	TGTGCCATCAGTGACGCGGGAGGGGTCACCGGGGAGCTGTTTTTT	CAISDAGGVTGELFF
TRBJ2-1	TRBV5-1	.	many	TGCGCCAGCAGCTGGGGTGGAGAGGGGCGTGAGCAGTTCTTC	CASSWGGEGREQFF
TRBJ2-3	TRBV5-1	TRBD2	.	TGCGCCAGCACCAGACTAGCGGGAGCGACAGATACGCAGTATTTT	CASTRLAGATDTQYF
TRBJ1-3	TRBV2	.	.	TGTGCCAGCAGCCTCGAAGGCATCAACTCTGGAAACACCATATATTTT	CASSLEGINSGNTIYF
TRBJ1-6	TRBV11-2	TRBD1	.	TGTGCCAGCAGCTTATACAGGGGTAATTCACTTCTCCACTTT	CASSLYRGNSLLHF
TRBJ2-5	TRBV4-2	.	.	TGTGTCAGCAGCCAAGATTTGGGTGTGGGCCCCCGTGGGACCCAGTACTTC	CVSSQDLGVGPRGTQYF
TRBJ2-5	TRBV12-3/TRBV12-4	.	once	TGTGGCAGCGGTCCCTACAAGGCCGAAGAGACCCAGTACTTC	CGSGPYKAEETQYF
TRBJ2-7	TRBV29-1	.	.	TGCAGCGTTGTGGAAGGGAGCCACTACGAGCAGTATTTC	CSVVEGSHYEQYF
TRBJ2-5	TRBV6-6	.	.	TGTGCCAGCAGATATGCACATGGTCGAGAGACCCAGTACTTC	CASRYAHGRETQYF
TRBJ2-7	TRBV6-2/TRBV6-3	TRBD1	.	TGTGCCTGCCAGCTATCGGGACAGGGCGTCAACGAGCAGTACTTC	CACQLSGQGVNEQYF
TRBJ2-7	TRBV7-9	.	.	TGTGCTAGCAGCTTAGAGGTGGCAGCCAACGAGCAGCACTTC	CASSLEVAANEQHF
TRBJ2-1	TRBV13	.	.	TGTGGCAGCAAGGACAGTCACAATGAGCAGTTCTTC	CGSKDSHNEQFF
TRBJ2-1	TRBV29-1	TRBD2	.	TGCAGCGTACACTCCTGGATTAGCGGGAATAGTTTTGAGCAGTTCTTC	CSVHSWISGNSFEQFF
TRBJ2-7	TRBV5-4	.	many	TGTGCCAGCAGCTTGGCCGGTGGCAGAGCCTACGAGCAGTACTTC	CASSLAGGRAYEQYF
TRBJ2-7	TRBV7-8	.	once	TGTGCCAGCAGCTCCTACAGGGTAGTAAGCTCCTACGAGCACTACTTC	CASSSYRVVSSYEHYF
TRBJ2-1	TRBV12-3/TRBV12-4	.	.	TGTGCCAACAGTTCCAGGAGTGAGCAGTTCTTC	CANSSRSEQFF
TRBJ1-4	TRBV6-5	TRBD1	once	TGTGTCAACAGTTACTCGATGGGCCTCGGGACAGGGCCTCTTAATGAAAAACTATTTTTT	CVNSYSMGLGTGPLNEKLFF
TRBJ2-2	TRBV6-1	TRBD1	.	TGTGCCAACAGTGAAAAAGGGGGCAGTCCCGTGGAGCTGTTTTTT	CANSEKGGSPVELFF
TRBJ2-5	TRBV29-1	TRBD2	medium-sized	TGCAGCGTTGCTAAAGGGACTAGCGGGGGGGGGTCCCAGTACTTC	CSVAKGTSGGGSQYF
TRBJ2-3	TRBV7-2	TRBD2	.	TGTGTCAGCAGTAGACTAGCGGGAGGTAACACAGATACGCAGTATTTT	CVSSRLAGGNTDTQYF
TRBJ2-3	TRBV4-2	.	once	TGTGCCAACAGCCAAGAATTCGCAGGCGGGTATACGCAGTATTTT	CANSQEFAGGYTQYF
TRBJ2-5	TRBV11-2	TRBD1	.	TGTGCCAGCAGCCCCCTCTTGGGGACCCAGGGGGAGACCCAGAACTTC	CASSPLLGTQGETQNF